This TCR beta chain comes out of a study of cytomegalovirus exposure and HLA in healthy donors. Study-level findings and limits: High sensitivity and specificity were reportedly achieved when the classifier diagnosed cytomegalovirus status. A later analysis linked a missense variant in DCLRE1C to the trimming of TCR beta V and J genes. Earlier analysis found most TCR beta V segments productive about 90% or about 30% of the time.

The PCR made use of 60 Vbeta and 13 Jbeta primers. TCRdb's table, derived via immunoSEQ multiplex PCR, lists solely in-frame clones and lacks some. This table holds fewer than 150,000 clones, around three quarters found once. Notes on this clone: The antigen is not known.

CDR1 and CDR2 (germline): SGHRS, YFSETQ. The CDR3 contains 13 residues. Trimming took 7 bases from V and 8 from J, leaving 16 bases between them. The gene calls are TRBV5-1 and TRBJ2-1, with D perhaps matching TRBD2 (6 bases). Sequencing was performed on PBMCs. The clonotype comes from a man aged 25 to 40 in good health and CMV-seronegative. The CDR3 spells CASSKVTRDEQFF. The CDR3, as DNA: TGCGCCAGCTCGAAGGTGACTAGGGATGAGCAGTTCTTC.